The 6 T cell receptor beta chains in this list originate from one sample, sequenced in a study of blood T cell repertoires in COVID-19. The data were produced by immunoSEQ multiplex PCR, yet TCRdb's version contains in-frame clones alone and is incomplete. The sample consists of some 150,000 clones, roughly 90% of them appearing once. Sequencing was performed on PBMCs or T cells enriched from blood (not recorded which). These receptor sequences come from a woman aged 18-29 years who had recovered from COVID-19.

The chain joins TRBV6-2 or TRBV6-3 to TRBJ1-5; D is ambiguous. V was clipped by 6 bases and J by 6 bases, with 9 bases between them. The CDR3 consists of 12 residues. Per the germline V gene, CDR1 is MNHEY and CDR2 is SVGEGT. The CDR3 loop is CASSTQSQPQHF. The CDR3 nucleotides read TGTGCCAGCAGCACGCAGTCTCAGCCCCAGCATTTT.

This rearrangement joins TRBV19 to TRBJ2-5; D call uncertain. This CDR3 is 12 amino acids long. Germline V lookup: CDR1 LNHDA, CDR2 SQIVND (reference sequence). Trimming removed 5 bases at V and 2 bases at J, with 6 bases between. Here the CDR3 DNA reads TGTGCCAGTAGTGAGCGTCAAGAGACCCAGTACTTC. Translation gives CASSERQETQYF.

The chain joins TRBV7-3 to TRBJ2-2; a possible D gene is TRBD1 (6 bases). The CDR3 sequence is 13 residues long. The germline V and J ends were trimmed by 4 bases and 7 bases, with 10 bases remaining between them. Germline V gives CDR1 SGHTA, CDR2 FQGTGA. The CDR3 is CASSYRVIGELFF. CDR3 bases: TGTGCCAGCAGCTACAGGGTGATCGGGGAGCTGTTTTTT.

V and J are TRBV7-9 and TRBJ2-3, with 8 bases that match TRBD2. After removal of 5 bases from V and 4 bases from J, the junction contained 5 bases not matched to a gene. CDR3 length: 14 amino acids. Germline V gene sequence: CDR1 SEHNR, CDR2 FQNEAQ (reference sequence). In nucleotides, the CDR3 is TGTGCCAGCAGCCCGGGGGGGGCTGCAGATACGCAGTATTTT. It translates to CASSPGGAADTQYF.

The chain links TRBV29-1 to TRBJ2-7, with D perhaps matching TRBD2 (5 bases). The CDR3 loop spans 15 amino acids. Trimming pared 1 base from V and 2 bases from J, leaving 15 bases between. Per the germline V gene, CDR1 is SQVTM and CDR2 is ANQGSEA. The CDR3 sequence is CSVEGRSAETYEQYF. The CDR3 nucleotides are TGCAGCGTTGAAGGGCGTAGCGCGGAGACCTACGAGCAGTACTTC.

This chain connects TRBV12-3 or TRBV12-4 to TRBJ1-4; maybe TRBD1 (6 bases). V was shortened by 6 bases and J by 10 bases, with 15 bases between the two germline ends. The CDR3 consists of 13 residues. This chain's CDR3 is CASRNRADGKLFF. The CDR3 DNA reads TGTGCCAGCAGAAACAGGGCTGACGGAAAACTGTTTTTT.